This T cell receptor beta chain was captured in a study of T-cell reconstitution after alpha-beta-depleted transplantation in children. This clonotype was detected ten times or more. Its antigen is currently unknown. Study-wide results and caveats: Alpha-beta T cells about two months after transplant reportedly derived from several hundred expanded graft clones. Most T-cell counts and diversity one year after the transplant came from T cells that were newly produced. At day 60, the high TCRbeta diversity found in some patients originated from recipient T cells and thymic progenitors that had survived.

Preparation of the TCRbeta library was carried out with unique molecular identifiers. TCRdb re-called the PCR reads through MiXCR, storing one row per CDR3 protein. The table has 400,000 to 550,000 distinct CDR3 sequences, 8% to 11% seen once; the top ten hold 2% to 2.5%. Germline lookup yields CDR1 SGHRS and CDR2 YFSETQ. Trimming pared 0 bases from V and 7 bases from J, leaving 8 bases between. CDR3 length equals 12 residues. The rearrangement links TRBV5-1 to TRBJ2-7, with D maybe TRBD1 (6 bases). The clonotype was recovered from a child younger than 10 with inherited bone marrow failure, due to receive a stem cell transplant. The source material was PBMCs, sampled before TCRalphabeta/CD19-depleted stem cell transplant. The CDR3 nucleotides are TGCGCCAGCAGCTTGGATAGGGGGGAGCAGTACTTC. Its translation: CASSLDRGEQYF.